The rows below give T cell receptor beta chains drawn from one sample of a study of read filtering for tumor transcriptome and immune sequencing. TCRdb fed the reads into MiXCR, producing one record per CDR3 protein. Here the sample spans roughly 68,000 distinct CDR3 sequences, more than 11% being singletons. The source material was a population of CD138-negative cells sorted from bone marrow. The receptor source for this set is a donor aged 40 or older with multiple myeloma. Each CDR3 is given with its conserved first and last residue. Each record gives: V gene, clone size, D gene, J gene, CDR3 protein, CDR3 DNA. A D gene is named only where the DNA matches it firmly. Some rows mark clone size as missing; the rest say once, few, many or name a class of expanded clone.

>TRBV3-1|many|.|TRBJ1-1
CASSQVTSDVKNTEAFF
TGTGCCAGCAGCCAAGTGACATCGGACGTCAAGAACACTGAAGCTTTCTTT
>TRBV11-2|many|TRBD1|TRBJ2-1
CASSDIQGASYNEQFF
TGTGCCAGCAGCGATATACAGGGGGCTTCCTACAATGAGCAGTTCTTC
>TRBV10-3|many|TRBD1|TRBJ2-5
CAISGSGQGLETQYF
TGTGCCATCAGTGGCTCGGGACAGGGATTGGAGACCCAGTACTTC
>TRBV27|many|.|TRBJ2-7
CASSLSVQGVYEQYF
TGTGCCAGCAGTTTATCGGTACAGGGTGTATACGAGCAGTACTTC
>TRBV28|.|.|TRBJ2-1
CASRPYRDEQFF
TGTGCCAGCAGACCCTACAGGGATGAGCAGTTCTTC
>TRBV6-2/TRBV6-3|.|TRBD2|TRBJ2-7
CASSPPRTRPFYEQYF
TGTGCCAGCAGCCCACCTCGGACTAGACCCTTTTACGAGCAGTACTTC
>TRBV7-8|few|TRBD1|TRBJ2-2
CASSSRTGGRDTGELFF
TGTGCCAGCAGCTCCAGGACAGGGGGCCGGGACACCGGGGAGCTGTTTTTT
>TRBV20-1|.|TRBD2|TRBJ2-7
CSARGLAGQSYEQYF
TGCAGTGCTAGGGGACTAGCGGGACAATCCTACGAGCAGTACTTC
>TRBV6-2/TRBV6-3|many|TRBD2|TRBJ2-3
CASRLAGGTDTQYF
TGTGCCAGCAGACTAGCGGGAGGCACAGATACGCAGTATTTT
>TRBV10-3|.|.|TRBJ2-3
CALRGQGLTGTQYF
TGTGCCTTACGGGGGCAGGGACTCACAGGTACGCAGTATTTT
>TRBV28|many|.|TRBJ2-5
CASSLREYQETQYF
TGTGCCAGCAGTTTACGGGAGTACCAAGAGACCCAGTACTTC
>TRBV7-9|.|.|TRBJ2-7
CASSPSGESYEQYF
TGTGCCAGCAGCCCGAGTGGCGAATCCTACGAGCAGTACTTC
>TRBV20-1|many|TRBD2|TRBJ2-7
CSASVGLAGGYEQYF
TGCAGTGCTAGCGTCGGACTAGCGGGGGGCTACGAGCAGTACTTC
>TRBV27|.|.|TRBJ1-2
CASSSGFYGYTF
TGTGCCAGCAGTTCAGGATTCTATGGCTACACCTTC
>TRBV29-1|.|.|TRBJ2-5
CSVEDANRAVETQYF
TGCAGCGTTGAAGATGCCAATAGGGCGGTTGAGACCCAGTACTTC
>TRBV20-1|many|.|TRBJ2-2
CSAREVRNTGELFF
TGCAGTGCTAGAGAGGTGCGGAACACCGGGGAGCTGTTTTTT
>TRBV5-1|many|.|TRBJ2-5
CASSLALVETQYF
TGCGCCAGCAGCTTGGCCTTGGTTGAGACCCAGTACTTC
>TRBV4-3|few|.|TRBJ1-5
CASSLYPGDQPQHF
TGCGCCAGCAGCCTTTATCCCGGTGATCAGCCCCAGCATTTT
>TRBV29-1|many|.|TRBJ1-1
CSVKKVFEAFF
TGCAGCGTAAAAAAGGTTTTTGAAGCTTTCTTT
>TRBV28|.|.|TRBJ2-1
CASSLKVEQFF
TGTGCCAGCAGTTTAAAGGTTGAGCAGTTCTTC
>TRBV20-1|many|.|TRBJ1-4
CSAFRGGNEKLFF
TGCAGTGCGTTCAGGGGAGGGAATGAAAAACTGTTTTTT
>TRBV24-1|many|TRBD1|TRBJ2-1
CATSDWTGTGVYNEQFF
TGTGCCACCAGTGATTGGACCGGGACAGGGGTCTACAATGAGCAGTTCTTC
>TRBV6-8|few|.|TRBJ2-1
CASSYSGLESYNEQFF
TGTGCCAGCAGTTACTCGGGACTCGAGTCCTACAATGAGCAGTTCTTC
>TRBV11-1|many|TRBD2|TRBJ2-1
CASSRILAVIYNEQFF
TGTGCCAGCAGCCGTATCCTAGCGGTGATCTACAATGAGCAGTTCTTC